This is a list of T cell receptor beta chains from one sample in a study of CD8 T cells in ankylosing spondylitis. TCRdb fed the 5' RACE reads into MiXCR, producing one record per CDR3 protein. This sample has about 390,000 distinct CDR3 sequences; 20% to 25% occur once, and the top ten carry less than 20%. Sequencing was performed on blood, either unsorted or a sorted T cell fraction (not recorded which). The receptor set was obtained from a male donor with ankylosing spondylitis. The CDR3 runs from the conserved cysteine through the conserved F or W. A D gene is named only where the DNA matches it firmly. Size values are once, few and many counts, or a class for expanded clones, and some rows have none.

j_call d_call clone_size v_call cdr3_aa cdr3_nt
TRBJ2-7 . . TRBV6-1 CASSEAGTYEQYF TGTGCCAGCAGTGAAGCTGGCACCTACGAGCAGTACTTC
TRBJ2-7 . few TRBV6-2/TRBV6-3 CASTEGVTSQYF TGTGCCAGCACCGAGGGAGTCACCTCTCAGTACTTC
TRBJ2-7 TRBD2 few TRBV11-3 CASKAAGGRYEQYF TGTGCCAGCAAAGCTGCGGGAGGGAGGTACGAGCAGTACTTC
TRBJ2-1 . many TRBV11-3 CASSLYGGSDYNEQFF TGTGCCAGCAGCCTATACGGCGGTAGCGACTACAATGAGCAGTTCTTC
TRBJ2-1 . many TRBV25-1 CASRAIFPSDEQFF TGTGCCAGCAGGGCGATATTCCCCAGTGATGAGCAGTTCTTC
TRBJ1-2 . . TRBV14 CASSRGGDGYTF TGTGCCAGCAGCCGAGGGGGGGATGGCTACACCTTC
TRBJ1-1 TRBD1 few TRBV7-9 CASSLSLTGGQAFF TGTGCCAGCAGCTTAAGTTTGACAGGGGGCCAGGCTTTCTTT
TRBJ2-7 . . TRBV7-9 CASSFRDPQRLVYEQYF TGTGCCAGCAGCTTCCGGGACCCACAAAGACTAGTCTACGAGCAGTACTTC
TRBJ1-1 . many TRBV29-1 CSGANTEAFF TGCAGCGGCGCGAACACTGAAGCTTTCTTT
TRBJ2-3 . . TRBV3-1 CASSQGAGASTDTQYF TGTGCCAGCAGCCAAGGGGCGGGCGCTAGCACAGATACGCAGTATTTT
TRBJ2-2 . few TRBV4-1 CASSQLQGNTGELFF TGCGCCAGCAGCCAGCTACAGGGTAACACCGGGGAGCTGTTTTTT
TRBJ2-2 . . TRBV11-2 CASSARGLSTGELFF TGTGCCAGCAGCGCAAGGGGGTTGAGCACCGGGGAGCTGTTTTTT
TRBJ1-5 . few TRBV12-3/TRBV12-4 CASSFGLTGQPQHF TGTGCCAGCAGTTTCGGACTTACTGGACAGCCCCAGCATTTT
TRBJ1-4 . few TRBV29-1 CSAEINEKLFF TGCAGCGCCGAGATTAATGAAAAACTGTTTTTT
TRBJ2-2 . . TRBV20-1 CSARPQRIGELFF TGCAGTGCTAGACCACAGAGGATCGGGGAGCTGTTTTTT
TRBJ2-1 TRBD2 . TRBV14 CASSPRTSGSYVQFF TGTGCCAGCAGCCCGCGGACTAGCGGGAGTTATGTGCAGTTCTTC
TRBJ2-3 . . TRBV7-9 CASSLWTVNTDTQYF TGTGCCAGCAGCCTTTGGACAGTAAACACAGATACGCAGTATTTT
TRBJ1-6 . few TRBV7-2 CASSSGTAISPLHF TGTGCCAGCAGCTCCGGGACGGCCATATCACCCCTCCACTTT
TRBJ2-7 . . TRBV5-1 CASSLIWDSYEQYF TGCGCCAGCAGCTTGATCTGGGACTCCTACGAGCAGTACTTC
TRBJ2-2 TRBD1 few TRBV24-1 CATSDTGTGRTGELFF TGTGCCACCAGTGATACCGGGACAGGTCGGACCGGGGAGCTGTTTTTT
TRBJ1-5 TRBD1 few TRBV28 CASSLWTGQGAGQPQHF TGTGCCAGCAGTTTATGGACCGGACAGGGGGCAGGTCAGCCCCAGCATTTT
TRBJ1-2 . few TRBV6-5 CASNSLDYGYTF TGTGCCAGCAATAGCCTTGACTATGGCTACACCTTC
TRBJ2-7 TRBD2 . TRBV6-1 CASSDGTSGSIYEQYF TGTGCCAGCAGTGATGGGACTAGCGGGAGTATCTACGAGCAGTACTTC
TRBJ2-3 TRBD2 few TRBV7-8 CASSLIRIGLVGSTDTQYF TGTGCCAGCAGCTTAATAAGAATTGGACTAGTTGGCTCCACAGATACGCAGTATTTT
TRBJ2-7 TRBD1 few TRBV15 CATSRDLDRGYEQYF TGTGCCACCAGCAGAGATCTGGACAGGGGCTACGAGCAGTACTTC
TRBJ2-3 . few TRBV5-6 CASAFQRADTQYF TGTGCCAGCGCCTTTCAGAGGGCAGATACGCAGTATTTT
TRBJ2-5 . . TRBV5-6 CASSRQFQETQYF TGTGCCAGCAGCCGACAGTTCCAAGAGACCCAGTACTTC
TRBJ2-5 TRBD1 few TRBV6-1 CASSTPRGQGAETQYF TGTGCCAGCAGTACCCCACGAGGACAGGGGGCAGAGACCCAGTACTTC
TRBJ2-3 . few TRBV24-1 CATSDLYTQYF TGTGCCACCAGTGATTTGTACACGCAGTATTTT
TRBJ1-3 . . TRBV4-1 CASSQEIPGASSGNTIYF TGCGCCAGCAGCCAAGAAATCCCGGGGGCTAGCTCTGGAAACACCATATATTTT
TRBJ2-7 TRBD2 . TRBV18 CASSRAGGMYEQYF TGTGCCAGCTCACGTGCGGGGGGGATGTACGAGCAGTACTTC
TRBJ2-3 TRBD2 . TRBV28 CASSSGLAGYTDTQYF TGTGCCAGCAGTTCAGGACTAGCGGGGTACACAGATACGCAGTATTTT
TRBJ1-1 . many TRBV12-3/TRBV12-4 CASSWTENTEAFF TGTGCCAGCAGCTGGACAGAGAACACTGAAGCTTTCTTT
TRBJ2-5 TRBD2 . TRBV7-2 CASGEGLGWETQYF TGTGCCAGCGGGGAGGGGTTGGGATGGGAGACCCAGTACTTC
TRBJ2-3 TRBD2 . TRBV4-3 CASSQDRTSGRDTQYF TGCGCCAGCAGCCAAGATAGGACTAGCGGGAGGGATACGCAGTATTTT
TRBJ2-7 TRBD2 . TRBV4-1 CASSRTWGGSYEQYF TGCGCCAGCAGCCGCACGTGGGGGGGTTCCTACGAGCAGTACTTC
TRBJ2-1 TRBD2 few TRBV29-1 CSVERPLAGPYNEQFF TGCAGCGTTGAAAGGCCTTTAGCGGGACCCTACAATGAGCAGTTCTTC
TRBJ1-2 . . TRBV28 CASSGDTANYGYTF TGTGCCAGCAGTGGGGACACGGCGAACTATGGCTACACCTTC
TRBJ1-1 . many TRBV5-1 CASSLASGNTEAFF TGCGCCAGCAGCTTGGCCTCAGGGAACACTGAAGCTTTCTTT
TRBJ2-1 TRBD2 . TRBV2 CASSTYGLAEFF TGTGCCAGCAGTACTTATGGACTAGCAGAGTTCTTC
TRBJ2-1 TRBD2 few TRBV12-3/TRBV12-4 CASSPTSGSRYEQFF TGTGCCAGCAGCCCAACTAGCGGGAGTCGGTATGAGCAGTTCTTC
TRBJ2-3 TRBD2 . TRBV7-2 CASSFGLAGLDTQYF TGTGCCAGCAGCTTCGGACTAGCGGGATTAGATACGCAGTATTTT
TRBJ2-3 . few TRBV6-2/TRBV6-3 CASSPRRTLGTDTQYF TGTGCCAGCAGTCCAAGACGAACACTGGGCACAGATACGCAGTATTTT
TRBJ2-3 TRBD2 . TRBV29-1 CSVRGRGGRAQYF TGCAGCGTGCGGGGCCGAGGCGGGAGGGCGCAGTATTTT
TRBJ1-5 . . TRBV7-2 CASSLLRGGNQPQHF TGTGCCAGCAGCTTACTTAGAGGAGGCAATCAGCCCCAGCATTTT
TRBJ2-7 TRBD2 few TRBV27 CASSQLSGSSYEQYF TGTGCCAGCAGTCAACTTAGCGGGAGCTCCTACGAGCAGTACTTC
TRBJ2-1 TRBD2 . TRBV6-1 CASKPSGADNEQFF TGTGCCAGCAAGCCTAGCGGGGCAGACAATGAGCAGTTCTTC
TRBJ1-2 TRBD1 . TRBV25-1 CASSERGQGILHGYTF TGTGCCAGCAGTGAGCGGGGACAGGGTATTTTGCATGGCTACACCTTC
TRBJ2-7 TRBD2 . TRBV25-1 CASSESGRPSTSGRHYEQYF TGTGCCAGCAGTGAATCCGGAAGGCCCTCTACTAGCGGGAGGCACTACGAGCAGTACTTC
TRBJ2-6 . . TRBV4-1 CASSQIPQFESGANVLTF TGCGCCAGCAGCCAAATCCCACAGTTCGAATCTGGGGCCAACGTCCTGACTTTC
TRBJ2-3 TRBD2 . TRBV11-3 CASSRLAGVHTQYF TGTGCCAGCAGCCGGTTAGCGGGAGTACATACGCAGTATTTT
TRBJ2-7 TRBD1 few TRBV5-1 CASSVTGTAYEQYF TGCGCCAGCAGCGTCACCGGGACAGCATACGAGCAGTACTTC